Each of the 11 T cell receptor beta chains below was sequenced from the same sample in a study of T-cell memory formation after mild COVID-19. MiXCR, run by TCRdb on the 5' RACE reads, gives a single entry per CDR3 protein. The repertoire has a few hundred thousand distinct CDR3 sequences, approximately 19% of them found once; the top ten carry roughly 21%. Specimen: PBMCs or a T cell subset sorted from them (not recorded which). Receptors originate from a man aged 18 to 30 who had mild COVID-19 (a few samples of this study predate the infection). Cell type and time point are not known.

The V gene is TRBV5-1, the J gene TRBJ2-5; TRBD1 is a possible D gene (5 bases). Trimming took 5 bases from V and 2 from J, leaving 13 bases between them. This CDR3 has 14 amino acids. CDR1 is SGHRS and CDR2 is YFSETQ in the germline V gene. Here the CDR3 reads CASRPGYRQETQYF. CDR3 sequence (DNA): TGCGCCAGCAGACCCGGGTACAGGCAAGAGACCCAGTACTTC.

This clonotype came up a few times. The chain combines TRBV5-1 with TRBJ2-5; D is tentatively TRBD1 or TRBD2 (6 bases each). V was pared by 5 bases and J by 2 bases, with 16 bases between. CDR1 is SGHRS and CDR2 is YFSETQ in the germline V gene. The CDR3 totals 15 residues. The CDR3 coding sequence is TGCGCCAGCAGGGGGGGCAGCAAACTTCAAGAGACCCAGTACTTC. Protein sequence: CASRGGSKLQETQYF.

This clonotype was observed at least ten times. CDR3 protein: CASSPGTGFFTIYF. CDR3 in DNA: TGTGCCAGCAGTCCCGGGACCGGGTTTTTCACCATATATTTT. The chain links TRBV12-3 or TRBV12-4 to TRBJ1-3, with D possibly being TRBD1 (5 bases). Trimming removed 5 bases at V and 9 bases at J, with 17 bases between. This CDR3 comprises 14 residues.

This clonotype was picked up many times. For the CDR3, the DNA is TGCGCCAGCAGCTTGAGAGGGGGCTTCGAGACCCAGTACTTC. Its translation: CASSLRGGFETQYF. The chain is built from TRBV5-1 and TRBJ2-5, with 7 positions matching TRBD1. The J segment lost 5 bases and the V segment lost 1 base, leaving 5 bases of the junction unmatched. CDR3 length equals 14 residues. Germline V gene lookup returns CDR1 SGHRS and CDR2 YFSETQ. The complete variable domain, with remaining parts taken from reference TRBV5-1 and TRBJ2-5, reads KAGVTQTPRYLIKTRGQQVTLSCSPISGHRSVSWYQQTPGQGLQFLFEYFSETQRNKGNFPGRFSGRQFSNSRSEMNVSTLELGDSALYLCASSLRGGFETQYFGPGTRLLVL.

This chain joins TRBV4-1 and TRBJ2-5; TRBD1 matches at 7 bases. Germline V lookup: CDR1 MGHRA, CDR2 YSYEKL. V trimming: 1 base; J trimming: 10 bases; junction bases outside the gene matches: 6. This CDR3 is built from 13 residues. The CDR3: CASSQGQGRSQYF. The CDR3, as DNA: TGCGCCAGCAGCCAAGGACAGGGTCGGAGCCAGTACTTC.

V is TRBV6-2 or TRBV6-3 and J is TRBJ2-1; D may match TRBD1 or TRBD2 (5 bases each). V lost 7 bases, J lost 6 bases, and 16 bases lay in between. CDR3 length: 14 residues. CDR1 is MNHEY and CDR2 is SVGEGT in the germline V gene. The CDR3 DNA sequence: TGTGCCAGCAAGAAACTCGGGGACCCCAATGAGCAGTTCTTC. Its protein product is CASKKLGDPNEQFF.

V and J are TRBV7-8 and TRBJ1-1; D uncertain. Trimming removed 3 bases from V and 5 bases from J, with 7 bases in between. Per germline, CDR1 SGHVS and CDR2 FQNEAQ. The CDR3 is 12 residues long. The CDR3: CASSLGETEAFF. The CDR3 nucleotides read TGTGCCAGCAGCTTGGGAGAGACTGAAGCTTTCTTT.

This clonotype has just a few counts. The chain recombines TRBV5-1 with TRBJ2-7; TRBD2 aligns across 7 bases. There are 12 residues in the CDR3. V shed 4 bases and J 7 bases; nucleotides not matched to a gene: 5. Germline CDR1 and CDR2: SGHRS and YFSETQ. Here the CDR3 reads CASSPLGGEQYF. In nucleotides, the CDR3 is TGCGCCAGCAGCCCCCTGGGGGGGGAGCAGTACTTC.

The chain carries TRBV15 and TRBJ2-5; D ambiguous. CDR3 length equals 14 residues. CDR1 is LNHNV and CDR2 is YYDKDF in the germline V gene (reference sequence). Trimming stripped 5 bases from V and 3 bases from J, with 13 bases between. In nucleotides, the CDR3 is TGTGCCACCAGCTTACGTCTGGAGAAAGAGACCCAGTACTTC. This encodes CATSLRLEKETQYF.

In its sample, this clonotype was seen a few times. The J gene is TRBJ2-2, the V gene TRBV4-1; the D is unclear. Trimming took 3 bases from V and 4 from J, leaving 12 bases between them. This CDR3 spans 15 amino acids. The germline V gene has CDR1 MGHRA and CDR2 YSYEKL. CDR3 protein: CASSQEMDGTGELFF. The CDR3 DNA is TGCGCCAGCAGCCAGGAAATGGACGGCACCGGGGAGCTGTTTTTT.

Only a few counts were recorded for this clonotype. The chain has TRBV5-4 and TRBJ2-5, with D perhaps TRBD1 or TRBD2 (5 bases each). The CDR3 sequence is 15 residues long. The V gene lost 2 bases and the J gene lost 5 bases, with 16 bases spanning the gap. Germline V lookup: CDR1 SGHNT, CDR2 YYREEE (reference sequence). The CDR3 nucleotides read TGTGCCAGCAGCTTACCGGGGACCCCCCGCGAGACCCAGTACTTC. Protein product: CASSLPGTPRETQYF.